The 30 T cell receptor beta chains given below trace back to one sample, sequenced in a study of blood T cell repertoires in COVID-19. The assay was immunoSEQ multiplex PCR, and TCRdb's table has in-frame clones only and misses some. The table shows roughly 230,000 clones, with roughly four fifths occurring only once. The specimen sequenced was PBMCs or T cells enriched from blood (not recorded which). The receptors were sampled from a man aged 50 or older who had recovered from COVID-19.

This clone was found once. The chain has TRBV10-1 and TRBJ2-2; possibly TRBD2 for D (6 bases). Germline CDR1 WNHNN, CDR2 SYGVQD (reference sequence). This CDR3 has 14 amino acids. V dropped 6 bases and J dropped 6 bases, with 14 bases sitting between them. The CDR3 DNA sequence: TGCGCCAGCAGCCCACTTGCGGGATCCGGGGAGCTGTTTTTT. Protein sequence: CASSPLAGSGELFF.

This clone has more than one count but fewer than ten. This chain uses TRBV5-1 with TRBJ1-3, with a possible D match to TRBD1 (5 bases). V was cut by 0 bases and J by 2 bases, with 9 bases left in between. The CDR3 runs to 15 residues. The germline gives CDR1 SGHRS, CDR2 YFSETQ. CDR3 bases: TGCGCCAGCAGCTTGGCCGGGGGGGCTGGAAACACCATATATTTT. It encodes CASSLAGGAGNTIYF.

The rearrangement uses TRBV5-6 and TRBJ1-3; 9 nucleotides match TRBD1. The CDR3 sequence is 12 residues long. Per germline, CDR1 SGHDT and CDR2 YYEEEE. J lost 15 bases, V lost 4 bases, and 8 bases had no gene match. The CDR3 loop is CASSAGTGLEYF. The DNA of the CDR3 is TGTGCCAGCAGCGCTGGGACAGGGCTAGAATATTTT.

The genes are TRBV5-4 and TRBJ1-6; 7 nucleotides agree with TRBD1. V lost 3 bases, J lost 14 bases, and 8 bases stayed unmatched. This CDR3 has 13 residues. The germline V gene has CDR1 SGHNT and CDR2 YYREEE (reference sequence). CDR3 sequence (DNA): TGTGCCAGCAGCTCAGGACAGGCAAGGACCCTCCACTTT. Encoded protein: CASSSGQARTLHF.

This clone has only one observation. The chain links TRBV19 to TRBJ2-1; TRBD2 aligns across 14 bases. Trimming at V came to 8 bases and at J to 10 bases, leaving 1 base not matched to a gene. Per the germline V gene, CDR1 is LNHDA and CDR2 is SQIVND (reference sequence). The CDR3 is 12 residues long. CDR3 amino acids: CASGLAGGEQFF. In DNA form, the CDR3 reads TGTGCCAGTGGACTAGCGGGGGGCGAGCAGTTCTTC.

The V and J genes are TRBV4-3 and TRBJ2-7, with a tentative D call TRBD1 (5 bases). Germline V gene data show CDR1 as LGHNA and CDR2 as YSLEER. The CDR3 length is 17 residues. Trimming pared 0 bases from V and 0 bases from J, leaving 15 bases between. This chain's CDR3 is CASSQEVTDTASYEQYF. CDR3 DNA: TGCGCCAGCAGCCAAGAAGTCACGGACACAGCCTCCTACGAGCAGTACTTC.

V usage is TRBV7-9 and J usage is TRBJ1-1; D not certain. The CDR3 is 13 residues long. CDR1 is SEHNR and CDR2 is FQNEAQ in the germline V gene (reference sequence). V was clipped by 2 bases and J by 11 bases, with 15 bases between them. DNA for the CDR3: TGTGCCAGCAGCTTACCCCTTACAGATCGGGCTTTCTTT. Residues: CASSLPLTDRAFF. The full variable domain, completed using reference TRBV7-9 and TRBJ1-1, is DTGVSQNPRHKITKRGQNVTFRCDPISEHNRLYWYRQTLGQGPEFLTYFQNEAQLEKSRLLSDRFSAERPKGSFSTLEIQRTEQGDSAMYLCASSLPLTDRAFFGQGTRLTVV.

The genes are TRBV4-1 and TRBJ2-1; D may be TRBD1 (7 bases). Trimming cost V 2 bases and J 7 bases, with 15 bases left between them. Germline CDR1 and CDR2: MGHRA and YSYEKL. The CDR3 loop spans 15 amino acids. The CDR3 is CASSQRGSGGNEQFF. DNA of the CDR3: TGCGCCAGCAGCCAAAGAGGATCAGGGGGGAATGAGCAGTTCTTC.

The chain carries TRBV27 and TRBJ2-7, with 9 bases matching TRBD1. The germline CDR1 and CDR2 sequences are MNHEY and SMNVEV (reference sequence). The CDR3 has 12 amino acids. V was clipped by 6 bases and J by 5 bases; unmatched bases: 2. CDR3 nucleotide sequence: TGTGCCAGCAGCCACAGGGGGCACGAGCAGTACTTC. Translation gives CASSHRGHEQYF.

This rearrangement joins TRBV18 to TRBJ1-6, with D unresolved. The CDR3 is 13 amino acids. CDR1 is KGHSH, CDR2 LQKENI, per germline. With 6 bases removed from V and 5 bases from J, the gap between germline ends came to 8 bases. The CDR3 DNA reads as TGTGCCAGCTCTCGGCAGGATAATTCACCCCTCCACTTT. It encodes CASSRQDNSPLHF. Supplemented by reference TRBV18 and TRBJ1-6, the full variable domain reads NAGVMQNPRHLVRRRGQEARLRCSPMKGHSHVYWYRQLPEEGLKFMVYLQKENIIDESGMPKERFSAEFPKEGPSILRIQQVVRGDSAAYFCASSRQDNSPLHFGNGTRLTVT.

The chain joins TRBV2 to TRBJ1-1; no definite D call. Between the trimmed V and J ends, which lost 1 base and 1 base, there was a span of 7 bases. The CDR3 covers 14 residues. Per the germline V gene, CDR1 is SNHLY and CDR2 is FYNNEI. DNA of the CDR3: TGTGCCAGCAGTGAAGGTAACAGGAACACTGAAGCTTTCTTT. Protein sequence: CASSEGNRNTEAFF.

The chain combines TRBV3-1 (or the pseudogene TRBV3-2) with TRBJ2-7; 7 nucleotides align to TRBD2. There are 16 residues in the CDR3. Germline V gene lookup returns CDR1 LGHDT and CDR2 YNNKEL (reference sequence). With V trimmed by 2 bases and J by 5 bases, 12 bases remained unmatched. CDR3 bases: TGTGCCAGCAGCCAACCCGCGGCTAGCGGATTAGACGAGCAGTACTTC. Protein product: CASSQPAASGLDEQYF.

This sequence joins TRBV9 and TRBJ2-7; 10 bases match TRBD2. This CDR3 region has 15 residues. The V segment lost 0 bases and the J segment 6 bases; nucleotides outside the gene matches: 6. Germline lookup yields CDR1 SGDLS and CDR2 YYNGEE. The CDR3 nucleotides are TGTGCCAGCAGCGTAGTTGGACTAGCGGAGTCCGAGCAGTACTTC. Protein sequence: CASSVVGLAESEQYF. Together with reference TRBV9 and TRBJ2-7, the CDR3 gives the full variable domain: DSGVTQTPKHLITATGQRVTLRCSPRSGDLSVYWYQQSLDQGLQFLIQYYNGEERAKGNILERFSAQQFPDLHSELNLSSLELGDSALYFCASSVVGLAESEQYFGPGTRLTVT.

This clone has a single count. The chain links TRBV7-9 to TRBJ1-1; D is ambiguous. Germline V gene sequence: CDR1 SEHNR, CDR2 FQNEAQ (reference sequence). Trimming took 1 base from V and 2 from J, leaving 11 bases between them. The CDR3 spans 15 residues. The CDR3 protein is CASSLVGLRNTEAFF. The CDR3 DNA is TGTGCCAGCAGCTTAGTGGGCCTTCGTAACACTGAAGCTTTCTTT.

The J gene is TRBJ2-1, the V gene TRBV7-9, with 10 positions matching TRBD1. The junction had 3 bases not matched to a gene; V was cut back by 5 bases and J by 2 bases. The V gene's germline CDR1 is SEHNR and CDR2 FQNEAQ (reference sequence). This CDR3 spans 15 amino acids. The DNA for the CDR3 is TGTGCCAGCAGCGTGACAGGGGGCGCCTACAATGAGCAGTTCTTC. As protein: CASSVTGGAYNEQFF.

The chain employs TRBV3-1 (or the pseudogene TRBV3-2) and TRBJ2-7; D is unclear. The germline CDR1 and CDR2 sequences are LGHDT and YNNKEL (reference sequence). Trimming stripped 10 bases from V and 3 bases from J, with 7 bases between. This CDR3 has 10 amino acids. This chain's CDR3 is CANRDYEQYF. The CDR3 DNA follows: TGTGCCAACCGCGACTACGAGCAGTACTTC.

This rearrangement joins TRBV11-2 to TRBJ2-5, with D unclear. The V gene lost 4 bases and the J gene lost 4 bases, with 7 bases spanning the gap. Per germline, CDR1 SGHAT and CDR2 FQNNGV. This CDR3 is 12 amino acids long. The CDR3 region has the DNA TGTGCCAGCAGCTCATTAGCAGAGACCCAGTACTTC. Protein: CASSSLAETQYF.

This clone has a handful of counts. The genes are TRBV12-3 or TRBV12-4 and TRBJ1-2, with 9 bases fitting TRBD1. J was trimmed by 8 bases and V by 5 bases; bases with no gene match: 6. This CDR3 spans 13 amino acids. The CDR3 bases are TGTGCCAGCAGTGAACAGGGGGCGGGGGGCTACACCTTC. Translation: CASSEQGAGGYTF.

The chain is built from TRBV27 and TRBJ2-5; 7 bases match TRBD2. There are 14 residues in the CDR3. V lost 8 bases and J lost 4; bases outside the gene matches: 10. The germline CDR1 and CDR2 sequences are MNHEY and SMNVEV (reference sequence). Here the CDR3 DNA reads TGTGCCAGCTCCCCTAGCGGTATGGGAGAGACCCAGTACTTC. It codes for CASSPSGMGETQYF.

This chain joins TRBV27 and TRBJ1-3, with D possibly matching TRBD1 (5 bases). Germline V gives CDR1 MNHEY, CDR2 SMNVEV (reference sequence). Trimming left V 9 bases short and J 3 bases short, with 15 bases between. The CDR3 contains 14 residues. CDR3 bases: TGTGCCAGGCCCCAGGGATGTTATGGAAACACCATATATTTT. Protein sequence: CARPQGCYGNTIYF.

The chain has TRBV6-5 and TRBJ2-2, with TRBD2 identical over 8 bases. The germline gives CDR1 MNHEY, CDR2 SVGAGI. The V segment lost 3 bases and the J segment 5 bases; nucleotides outside the gene matches: 5. The CDR3 spans 15 residues. The CDR3 sequence is CASSYEGLATGELFF. The DNA of the CDR3 is TGTGCCAGCAGTTATGAAGGACTAGCAACCGGGGAGCTGTTTTTT.

This sequence joins TRBV7-9 and TRBJ2-3; perhaps TRBD2 as D (5 bases). CDR3 length equals 15 residues. V gave up 1 base and J gave up 3 bases, with 11 bases separating them. In germline, CDR1 is SEHNR, CDR2 FQNEAQ (reference sequence). CDR3 region: CASSLVSGRTDTQYF. The DNA of the CDR3 is TGTGCCAGCAGCTTAGTAAGCGGACGGACAGATACGCAGTATTTT.

The chain has TRBV7-8 and TRBJ2-5; 8 bases agree with TRBD2. CDR3 size: 16 residues. Germline loops: CDR1 SGHVS, CDR2 FQNEAQ. Unmatched junction bases numbered 12, after V lost 4 bases and J lost 5 bases. CDR3 DNA sequence: TGTGCCAGCAGCTCCGAGGGCTTAGCGGGATGGGAGACCCAGTACTTC. Translating it yields CASSSEGLAGWETQYF.

This chain joins TRBV30 and TRBJ1-4; 7 nucleotides match TRBD1. Trimming removed 4 bases from V and 4 bases from J; junction bases left unmatched: 6. Germline values: CDR1 GTSNPN, CDR2 SVGIG (reference sequence). The length of the CDR3 is 14 residues. Here the CDR3 DNA reads TGTGCCTGGAATCGGGACAGCCTTAATGAAAAACTGTTTTTT. Encoded protein: CAWNRDSLNEKLFF.

The genes are TRBV18 and TRBJ1-5; D gene unclear. CDR1 is KGHSH, CDR2 LQKENI, per germline. This CDR3 comprises 15 residues. Trimming left V 3 bases short and J 4 bases short, with 13 bases between. The CDR3 protein is CASSPSITPNQPQHF. The DNA for the CDR3 is TGTGCCAGCTCACCGTCGATAACACCTAATCAGCCCCAGCATTTT.

This sequence joins TRBV2 and TRBJ2-7; TRBD2 aligns across 9 bases. Germline V CDR1 and CDR2: SNHLY, FYNNEI. The CDR3 has 14 residues. J was trimmed by 2 bases and V by 8 bases; bases with no gene match: 7. The CDR3 sequence: CASHFGGGAYEQYF. DNA of the CDR3: TGTGCCAGCCACTTCGGCGGGGGGGCCTACGAGCAGTACTTC.

The J gene is TRBJ1-1, the V gene TRBV18; TRBD1 matches at 7 bases. CDR3 length equals 17 residues. V shed 3 bases and J 0 bases; nucleotides not matched to a gene: 10. Germline V gives CDR1 KGHSH, CDR2 LQKENI. The CDR3 reads CASSPGTARMMNTEAFF. For the CDR3, the DNA is TGTGCCAGCTCACCTGGGACAGCGAGGATGATGAACACTGAAGCTTTCTTT.

This chain connects TRBV4-3 to TRBJ2-7; weak D call: TRBD2 (6 bases). The CDR3 extends over 16 amino acids. The germline V gene has CDR1 LGHNA and CDR2 YSLEER. Trimming took off 0 bases at V and 0 bases at J, with 12 bases between the two ends. CDR3 bases: TGCGCCAGCAGCCAAGAAGGGACGGGAGACTCCTACGAGCAGTACTTC. Translation: CASSQEGTGDSYEQYF.

This clone came up once. V is TRBV6-5 and J is TRBJ1-2; 8 nucleotides align to TRBD1. The CDR3 contains 14 residues. Germline CDR1 MNHEY, CDR2 SVGAGI. V shed 5 bases and J 2 bases; nucleotides not matched to a gene: 4. CDR3 nucleotide sequence: TGTGCCAGCAGTCGAGGACAGGGAAACTATGGCTACACCTTC. Residues: CASSRGQGNYGYTF.

The chain links TRBV5-1 to TRBJ2-4, with 7 bases fitting TRBD1. Germline V gives CDR1 SGHRS, CDR2 YFSETQ. The junction had 7 bases not matched to a gene; V was cut back by 3 bases and J by 1 base. The CDR3 is 16 amino acids. As DNA, the CDR3 is TGCGCCAGCAGCTCAGGACAGGAGTGGGCCAAAAACATTCAGTACTTC. Translating gives CASSSGQEWAKNIQYF.